This entry describes one T cell receptor (beta chain). Germline assignment: CDR1 SGHDT and CDR2 YYEEEE. The CDR3 extends over 15 amino acids. V was cut by 6 bases and J by 0 bases, with 13 bases left in between. This sample was included in a study of shared T cell receptors in the human thymus. Sequencing was performed with immunoSEQ multiplex PCR; in TCRdb, only in-frame clones are kept and a portion is missing. The profile shows 630,000 or so clones, around 87% of them singletons. The same specimen was also included in a second study, on human thymus T cells. As reported in that work: Corrective surgery for congenital heart defects was being performed on the healthy Finnish infants who served as donors. The source of the thymus tissue was resections taken during corrective heart surgery. Thymic and blood repertoires appeared to carry a bias in their V and J gene usage. Related research reported highly overlapping thymic repertoires among unrelated individuals.

The TCR originated in a boy under two years old with a congenital heart defect. Sequenced material: thymocytes. This sequence joins TRBV5-6 and TRBJ1-3; possible D gene TRBD1, 6 bases. The CDR3 loop is CASKGGPDSGNTIYF. In DNA form, the CDR3 reads TGTGCCAGCAAGGGGGGGCCGGACTCTGGAAACACCATATATTTT.